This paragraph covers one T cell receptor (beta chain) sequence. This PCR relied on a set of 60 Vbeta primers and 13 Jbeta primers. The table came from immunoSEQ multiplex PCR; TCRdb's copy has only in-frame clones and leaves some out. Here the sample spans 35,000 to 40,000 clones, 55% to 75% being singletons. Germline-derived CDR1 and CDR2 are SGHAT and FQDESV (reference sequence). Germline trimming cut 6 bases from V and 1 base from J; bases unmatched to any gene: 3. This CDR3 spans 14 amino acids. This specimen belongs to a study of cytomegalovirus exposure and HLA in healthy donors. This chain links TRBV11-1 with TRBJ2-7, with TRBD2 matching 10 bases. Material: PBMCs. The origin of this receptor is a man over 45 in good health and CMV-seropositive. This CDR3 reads CASSLAGVSYEQYF. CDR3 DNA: TGTGCCAGCAGTCTAGCGGGGGTTTCCTACGAGCAGTACTTC. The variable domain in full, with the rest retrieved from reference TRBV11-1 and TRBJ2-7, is EAEVAQSPRYKITEKSQAVAFWCDPISGHATLYWYRQILGQGPELLVQFQDESVVDDSQLPKDRFSAERLKGVDSTLKIQPAELGDSAMYLCASSLAGVSYEQYFGPGTRLTVT.